Described below is a single TCR beta chain sequence and its context. Its antigen remains unidentified. With V trimmed by 4 bases and J by 6 bases, 8 bases remained unmatched. CDR1 and CDR2 from the germline V gene are KGHSH and LQKENI. The CDR3 is made up of 15 amino acids. TCRdb's copy holds only in-frame clones and misses some; the assay was immunoSEQ multiplex PCR. The table records around 4,600 clones, 81% of them present only once. This entry comes from a study of neoadjuvant nivolumab and ipilimumab in lung cancer. Findings and limits, study-wide: TCR richness and clonality were higher in tumors than adjacent uninvolved lung. A small number of samples were TCR sequenced. Only a single major-pathologic-response sample was available for clonality analysis.

The chain links TRBV18 to TRBJ2-1, with 8 bases identical to TRBD2. Source: normal lung tissue adjacent to the tumor, taken after neoadjuvant nivolumab, alone or with ipilimumab, at or shortly before surgery. This TCR derives from an adult with non-small cell lung cancer. Some clones in this sample may be carry-over from other donors' samples. CDR3 residues: CASSHGGAGVNEQFF. In DNA form, the CDR3 reads TGTGCCAGCTCACACGGGGGGGCCGGGGTCAATGAGCAGTTCTTC.